These 5 T cell receptor beta chains came from one sample sequenced in a study of blood T cell repertoires in COVID-19. TCRdb's table, derived via immunoSEQ multiplex PCR, lists solely in-frame clones and lacks some. Of under 250,000 clones listed, 80% to 95% are singletons. The sequencing input was peripheral blood. All receptors derive from a man aged 60-69 years with COVID-19, enrolled during active disease.

J is TRBJ2-7 and V is TRBV3-1 (or the pseudogene TRBV3-2); D uncertain. The V and J ends lost 2 bases and 0 bases respectively, with 14 bases between them. CDR3 length equals 16 residues. Germline CDR1 and CDR2: LGHDT and YNNKEL (reference sequence). The CDR3 here is CASSQFHEISSYEQYF. CDR3 DNA: TGTGCCAGCAGCCAATTCCATGAAATTAGCTCCTACGAGCAGTACTTC.

This chain connects TRBV19 to TRBJ1-5; a possible D gene is TRBD1 (6 bases). V lost 10 bases and J 5 bases, leaving 21 bases between the germline ends. The CDR3 loop spans 15 amino acids. CDR1 is LNHDA and CDR2 is SQIVND in the germline V gene (reference sequence). CDR3 protein: CATQGPPARDQPQHF. The CDR3, as DNA: TGTGCCACTCAGGGGCCCCCCGCTAGGGATCAGCCCCAGCATTTT.

The V call is TRBV11-2, the J call TRBJ1-2; the D is unclear. This CDR3 contains 16 residues. Trimming removed 0 bases at V and 0 bases at J, with 11 bases between. Germline values: CDR1 SGHAT, CDR2 FQNNGV. CDR3 nucleotide sequence: TGTGCCAGCAGCTTAGATCCGGGGAACGCTAACTATGGCTACACCTTC. It encodes CASSLDPGNANYGYTF.

This chain connects TRBV23-1 to TRBJ2-7; D is uncertain. TRBV23-1 is classed as an ORF, of uncertain function. The CDR3 extends over 12 amino acids. Trimming removed 0 bases from V and 3 bases from J, with 3 bases in between. Written as DNA, the CDR3 is TGCGCCAGCAGTCAATCCAGCTACGAGCAGTACTTC. Its translation: CASSQSSYEQYF.

The chain has TRBV5-1 and TRBJ1-2; weak D call: TRBD1 (5 bases). The CDR3 spans 13 residues. Germline V gene sequence: CDR1 SGHRS, CDR2 YFSETQ. The V end was cut by 4 bases, the J end by 6 bases, with 13 bases between. The CDR3 is CASSREAGNGYTF. In nucleotides, the CDR3 is TGCGCCAGCAGCCGGGAGGCAGGGAATGGCTACACCTTC.